Following are 29 T cell receptor beta chains from one sample sequenced in a study of blood T cells in healthy people across ages. PCR was performed a second time for about 6 to 12 cycles using a sample-barcoded 5' primer and a J-beta primer mix. TCRdb fed the 5' RACE reads into MiXCR, producing one record per CDR3 protein. The sample carries over 950,000 distinct CDR3 sequences, more than 30% recorded once. Material: blood. Every receptor here comes from a man aged 18 to 35 in good health.

Points on this clonotype: This may come from a read error, since a much larger clone is one base off. The genes are TRBV7-2 and TRBJ2-5; 7 bases are a match to TRBD1. Germline CDR1 reads SGHTA; CDR2 reads FQGNSA. The CDR3 length is 15 residues. The CDR3 DNA follows: TGTGCCGGCAGCATATCGACAGGGAATCAGGAGACCCAGTACTTC. It codes for CAGSISTGNQETQYF.

This clonotype was detected only a few times. The V call is TRBV6-5, the J call TRBJ2-2; D perhaps matches TRBD1 (5 bases). The CDR3 length is 17 residues. Germline V lookup: CDR1 MNHEY, CDR2 SVGAGI. Trimming removed 2 bases from V and 2 bases from J, with 15 bases in between. The CDR3 DNA reads as TGTGCCAGCAGTTACACATCCCTTTGGGGCAACACCGGGGAGCTGTTTTTT. Protein: CASSYTSLWGNTGELFF.

J is TRBJ2-5 and V is TRBV10-3, with 10 nucleotides matching TRBD2. The CDR3 is made up of 16 amino acids. With 0 bases clipped from V and 11 bases from J, the junction kept 12 bases outside the gene matches. The germline V gene encodes CDR1 ENHRY and CDR2 SYGVKD. The DNA of the CDR3 is TGTGCCATCAGTGAGTCCGGGACTAGCGTGGGTAATGAGCAGTACTTC. This codes for CAISESGTSVGNEQYF.

A word on this clonotype: One junction end disagrees with the germline gene, perhaps due to a read error. J is TRBJ2-1 and V is TRBV7-9; D gene uncertain. The germline gives CDR1 SEHNR, CDR2 FQNEAQ (reference sequence). The CDR3 extends over 15 amino acids. In DNA, the CDR3 is TGTGCCAGCAGCTTAGCTGGAAGCTCCGACAATGAGCAGTTCTTC. It yields the protein CASSLAGSSDNEQFF.

This clonotype was found a few times. The gene calls are TRBV18 and TRBJ1-1, with a weak D call TRBD1 (6 bases). The germline V gene encodes CDR1 KGHSH and CDR2 LQKENI. The CDR3 loop spans 14 amino acids. V lost 3 bases and J lost 1, with 9 bases in between. In DNA, the CDR3 is TGTGCCAGCTCACCCGCGACAGGGAACACTGAAGCTTTCTTT. It yields the protein CASSPATGNTEAFF.

The genes are TRBV20-1 and TRBJ1-1; D is ambiguous. Germline V gives CDR1 DFQATT, CDR2 SNEGSKA (reference sequence). This CDR3 spans 13 amino acids. The CDR3 DNA sequence: TGCAGCGTAAAGAACCTAGCGAACACTGAAGCTTTCTTT. Its protein product is CSVKNLANTEAFF.

The genes are TRBV28 and TRBJ1-5, with D maybe TRBD1 (5 bases). V lost 5 bases to trimming and J lost 0 bases, with 17 bases between them. This CDR3 is built from 17 residues. The V gene's germline CDR1 is MDHEN and CDR2 SYDVKM. DNA for the CDR3: TGTGCCAGCAGTACCCTTGCAGGGTTCGGTAGCAATCAGCCCCAGCATTTT. This sequence encodes CASSTLAGFGSNQPQHF.

Concerning this clonotype: A much larger clone differs from this one at a single base, so this may be a read error. This rearrangement joins TRBV5-1 to TRBJ2-1; D uncertain. The J call is in doubt because the DNA end fits TRBJ2-7 better. The CDR3 extends over 14 amino acids. Germline CDR1 is SGHRS and CDR2 is YFSETQ. In nucleotides, the CDR3 is TGCGCCAGCAGCCTCGCGGTCTCCTACAATGAGCAGTACTTC. Protein product: CASSLAVSYNEQYF.

This clonotype has more than one count but fewer than ten. CDR3 protein: CASSQYGSLYGYTF. CDR3 nucleotide sequence: TGTGCCAGCAGCCAATACGGCAGCTTATATGGCTACACCTTC. The J gene is TRBJ1-2, the V gene TRBV3-1; no definite D call. CDR3 size: 14 residues. The ends were cut back, 2 bases at V and 5 bases at J, with 12 bases in the middle. Germline CDR1 is LGHDT and CDR2 is YNNKEL (reference sequence).

The chain recombines TRBV18 with TRBJ2-1, with TRBD1 matching 7 bases. Trimming removed 0 bases from V and 1 base from J; junction bases left unmatched: 6. The CDR3 sequence is 17 residues long. The V gene's germline CDR1 is KGHSH and CDR2 LQKENI. The CDR3 is CASSPPKTGVSYNEQFF. The DNA of the CDR3 is TGTGCCAGCTCACCACCCAAAACAGGGGTATCCTACAATGAGCAGTTCTTC.

This clonotype appeared a few times. In nucleotides, the CDR3 is TGTGCCAGCAGCAAGACAGGGGCGGGGGATTACAATGAGCAGTTCTTC. Translated: CASSKTGAGDYNEQFF. This rearrangement joins TRBV7-6 to TRBJ2-1; D might be TRBD1 (8 bases). Trimming pared 5 bases from V and 4 bases from J, leaving 18 bases between. The CDR3 runs 16 residues. CDR1 and CDR2 from the germline V gene are SGHVS and FNYEAQ.

This rearrangement joins TRBV20-1 to TRBJ1-5; D unresolved. Germline-derived CDR1 and CDR2 are DFQATT and SNEGSKA (reference sequence). The CDR3 is 14 amino acids. V lost 3 bases and J 2 bases, leaving 11 bases between the germline ends. CDR3 sequence (DNA): TGCAGTGCTAGCCCCGGGAGCGGCAATCAGCCCCAGCATTTT. This translates into CSASPGSGNQPQHF.

The chain links TRBV28 to TRBJ2-3, with TRBD2 as a possible D gene (6 bases). The germline V gene has CDR1 MDHEN and CDR2 SYDVKM. Trimming took 6 bases from V and 5 from J, leaving 18 bases between them. There are 15 residues in the CDR3. CDR3 DNA sequence: TGTGCCAGCAGAGTCGTAGCGGTAAGGCAAGATACGCAGTATTTT. This gives the protein CASRVVAVRQDTQYF.

The chain couples TRBV12-3 or TRBV12-4 to TRBJ2-5; 9 nucleotides agree with TRBD1. The CDR3 sequence is 16 residues long. J lost 11 bases, V lost 5 bases, and 18 bases had no gene match. The CDR3 sequence: CASSPSSGTGFNEQYF. CDR3 nucleotide sequence: TGTGCCAGCAGTCCCTCTTCCGGGACAGGGTTCAATGAGCAGTACTTC.

There are a few counts of this clonotype. The V and J genes are TRBV20-1 and TRBJ1-4; a weak D match, TRBD1 (6 bases). CDR1 DFQATT and CDR2 SNEGSKA come from the germline V gene (reference sequence). The CDR3 sequence is 18 residues long. The V end lost 0 bases, the J end lost 0 bases, and 17 bases lay between the germline ends. CDR3 nucleotide sequence: TGCAGTGCTAGAGACCCCGGGACACAGAATGCAACTAATGAAAAACTGTTTTTT. Its translation: CSARDPGTQNATNEKLFF.

The chain is built from TRBV5-1 and TRBJ2-1, with TRBD2 matching 8 bases. The junction had 8 bases not matched to a gene; V was cut back by 4 bases and J by 5 bases. Per germline, CDR1 SGHRS and CDR2 YFSETQ. The CDR3 is 15 amino acids. The CDR3 DNA is TGCGCCAGCAGCCATAGCGGGGAGACAAACAATGAGCAGTTCTTC. Translated, it gives CASSHSGETNNEQFF. Variable domain in full (rest from reference TRBV5-1 and TRBJ2-1): KAGVTQTPRYLIKTRGQQVTLSCSPISGHRSVSWYQQTPGQGLQFLFEYFSETQRNKGNFPGRFSGRQFSNSRSEMNVSTLELGDSALYLCASSHSGETNNEQFFGPGTRLTVL.

This clonotype was observed many times. The chain has TRBV12-3 or TRBV12-4 and TRBJ1-1; D not certain. V lost 5 bases and J lost 0, with 4 bases in between. This CDR3 has 12 residues. In DNA form, the CDR3 reads TGTGCCAGCAGTCCCATGAACACTGAAGCTTTCTTT. This encodes CASSPMNTEAFF.

This clonotype came up a few times. This chain uses TRBV10-3 with TRBJ2-7; D unresolved. V dropped 3 bases and J dropped 2 bases, with 11 bases sitting between them. The CDR3 spans 14 residues. Germline-derived CDR1 and CDR2 are ENHRY and SYGVKD. CDR3: CAISEKNGPYEQYF. Written as DNA, the CDR3 is TGTGCCATCAGTGAAAAGAACGGCCCCTACGAGCAGTACTTC.

This clonotype came up a few times. The chain has TRBV11-2 and TRBJ1-2; 9 positions agree with TRBD1. J lost 3 bases, V lost 4 bases, and 6 bases had no gene match. This CDR3 has 15 residues. Germline lookup yields CDR1 SGHAT and CDR2 FQNNGV. In DNA, the CDR3 is TGTGCCAGCAGCTACGGGACAGGGCTTGACTATGGCTACACCTTC. Protein product: CASSYGTGLDYGYTF.

V is TRBV7-2 and J is TRBJ2-5; D uncertain. CDR1 is SGHTA and CDR2 is FQGNSA in the germline V gene. V dropped 7 bases and J dropped 4 bases, with 16 bases sitting between them. The CDR3 is 14 residues long. The CDR3 DNA sequence: TGTGCCAGCAAGACTGAAACGTCCGGAGAGACCCAGTACTTC. As protein: CASKTETSGETQYF.

The chain links TRBV4-2 to TRBJ2-7; 7 nucleotides match TRBD2. The closer fit of TRBJ2-5 to the DNA end suggests the J call may be wrong. The CDR3 covers 15 residues. Germline V gene lookup returns CDR1 LGHNA and CDR2 YNFKEQ. CDR3: CASSQDLQTSETQYF. CDR3 sequence (DNA): TGTGCCAGCAGCCAGGACCTTCAGACTAGCGAGACCCAGTACTTC.

This clonotype was seen only a few times. The gene calls are TRBV4-3 and TRBJ1-2; possible D gene TRBD1, 6 bases. CDR3 length: 14 residues. Trimming stripped 4 bases from V and 4 bases from J, with 13 bases between. CDR1 and CDR2 from the germline V gene are LGHNA and YSLEER. As DNA, the CDR3 is TGCGCCAGCAGCCCGTCGACAGGCGGCTATGGCTACACCTTC. This translates into CASSPSTGGYGYTF.

This clonotype was seen a few times. The chain joins TRBV4-1 to TRBJ2-1; 14 positions match TRBD2. The CDR3 consists of 18 residues. Germline-derived CDR1 and CDR2 are MGHRA and YSYEKL. Trimming cost V 6 bases and J 4 bases; bases outside gene matches: 11. The CDR3 coding sequence is TGCGCCAGCAGTCCCCGGACTAGCGGGGGGTCACTGTACAATGAGCAGTTCTTC. Its protein product is CASSPRTSGGSLYNEQFF.

The V call is TRBV5-1, the J call TRBJ2-7; 9 positions match TRBD1. CDR3 length equals 15 residues. V lost 4 bases and J lost 1; bases outside the gene matches: 6. Germline V gene sequence: CDR1 SGHRS, CDR2 YFSETQ. The CDR3 DNA sequence: TGCGCCAGCAGCAGCGGGACAGGGACGTCCTACGAGCAGTACTTC. As protein: CASSSGTGTSYEQYF.

As concerns this clonotype: A junction end diverges from the germline sequence, so it may reflect a read error. V is TRBV11-2 and J is TRBJ2-1; D is unresolved. The CDR3 spans 13 residues. Germline assignment: CDR1 SGHAT and CDR2 FQNNGV. The CDR3 loop is CASSVDLISEQFF. The CDR3 DNA follows: TGTGCCAGCAGCGTAGATCTGATAAGTGAGCAGTTCTTC.

This chain connects TRBV6-6 to TRBJ1-5; D is possibly TRBD1 (5 bases). Germline CDR1 is MNHNY and CDR2 is SVGAGI (reference sequence). The ends were cut back, 4 bases at V and 0 bases at J, with 13 bases in the middle. The CDR3 is 16 residues long. The CDR3, as DNA: TGTGCCAGCAGTTCATTCGGGACTTATAGCAATCAGCCCCAGCATTTT. It codes for CASSSFGTYSNQPQHF.

This clonotype has a handful of counts. The chain uses TRBV10-3 and TRBJ2-3, with D tentatively TRBD2 (6 bases). The CDR3 runs to 13 residues. The germline V and J ends were trimmed by 11 bases and 3 bases, with 15 bases remaining between them. Germline values: CDR1 ENHRY, CDR2 SYGVKD. This CDR3 reads CALRDSPTDTQYF. The CDR3 nucleotides are TGTGCCCTCCGGGACTCCCCAACAGATACGCAGTATTTT.

About this clonotype: One end of the junction varies from germline; a read error may be responsible. The chain uses TRBV28 and TRBJ2-1; 9 nucleotides align to TRBD2. The length of the CDR3 is 15 residues. Looked up from germline, CDR1 is MDHEN and CDR2 is SYDVKM. The CDR3 here is CAGSLSGGLYNGQFF. Written as DNA, the CDR3 is TGTGCCGGCAGTTTAAGCGGGGGGCTATACAATGGGCAGTTCTTC.

The chain is built from TRBV7-2 and TRBJ1-1; possibly TRBD1 for D (5 bases). Trimming removed 3 bases from V and 8 bases from J, with 10 bases in between. Looked up from germline, CDR1 is SGHTA and CDR2 is FQGNSA. The CDR3 consists of 12 residues. CDR3 protein: CASSFSRVEAFF. The CDR3, as DNA: TGTGCCAGCAGCTTTTCCAGGGTGGAAGCTTTCTTT.